This T cell receptor (beta chain) was obtained from a study of Graves' ophthalmopathy and Graves' hyperthyroidism. Findings of the study overall: The majority of expanded thyroid clonotypes above 0.001 frequency also occurred in blood.

In its sample, this clonotype was seen many times. Its antigen is not known. Patients were diagnosed from clinical symptoms, serum thyroxine, TRAb, thyroid ultrasound and orbital computed tomography. CDR3 regions of TCR beta were amplified from RNA transcripts. HTBI primers were employed in first-round RT-PCR, then a second-round multiplex PCR followed. TCRdb re-analysed the multiplex PCR reads in MiXCR, keeping a single row per CDR3 protein. The sample includes around 170,000 distinct CDR3 sequences, more than 30% of them seen just once. Germline V lookup: CDR1 MNHEY, CDR2 SVGEGT. This CDR3 region has 15 residues. The V and J ends lost 2 bases and 6 bases, in that order; junction bases with no gene match: 9.

Sequenced input: peripheral blood. This TCR was sampled from a woman between 35 and 50 years old with Graves' ophthalmopathy. The chain recombines TRBV6-2 or TRBV6-3 with TRBJ1-2, with 7 bases fitting TRBD1. CDR3: CASSYALKGADGYTF. In DNA, the CDR3 is TGTGCCAGCAGTTACGCCCTTAAGGGGGCCGATGGCTACACCTTC.